Following are 20 T cell receptor beta chains from one sample sequenced in a study of blood T cell repertoires in COVID-19. Measured with immunoSEQ multiplex PCR; TCRdb has only the in-frame clones, and not every one. The profile shows approximately 15,000 clones, roughly 82% of them singletons. The sample consisted of peripheral blood. These receptors originate from a woman aged 70-85 years with active COVID-19.

Comment on this clone: The sample has other DNA sequences that encode this CDR3 too. The chain combines TRBV21-1 with TRBJ1-2; TRBD1, as called in the table, went unchecked against the DNA. TRBV21-1 is annotated as a pseudogene. This CDR3 contains 16 residues. The CDR3 loop is CASSKGDRAANYGYTF. In DNA form, the CDR3 reads TGTGCCAGCAGCAAGGGGGACAGGGCCGCCAACTATGGCTACACCTTC.

CDR3 sequence: CASITGVGEPQHF. CDR3 nucleotides: TGTGCCAGCATCACAGGGGTAGGGGAGCCCCAGCATTTT. The chain joins TRBV28 to TRBJ1-5, with TRBD1 matching over 7 bases. V was pared by 7 bases and J by 8 bases, with 8 bases of the junction left unmatched. The CDR3 spans 13 residues. The germline V gene has CDR1 MDHEN and CDR2 SYDVKM.

The rearrangement links TRBV29-1 to TRBJ2-7, with 8 bases fitting TRBD1. The CDR3 runs 14 residues. Germline CDR1 reads SQVTM; CDR2 reads ANQGSEA. V gave up 4 bases and J gave up 5 bases; unmatched junction bases: 10. The CDR3 sequence: CSVGPGGRIDEQYF. The CDR3 bases are TGCAGCGTTGGACCAGGGGGCAGAATCGACGAGCAGTACTTC.

This chain connects TRBV5-1 to TRBJ2-7; 9 bases are a match to TRBD2. V gave up 0 bases and J gave up 6 bases; unmatched junction bases: 13. The CDR3 extends over 17 amino acids. Germline V gives CDR1 SGHRS, CDR2 YFSETQ. The CDR3 loop reads CASSLGPRVAGVAEQYF. The CDR3, as DNA: TGCGCCAGCAGCTTGGGGCCTAGGGTAGCGGGAGTGGCCGAGCAGTACTTC.

The chain joins TRBV6-5 to TRBJ1-2; TRBD1 matches at 7 bases. Unmatched junction bases numbered 15, after V lost 9 bases and J lost 8 bases. Germline V gene sequence: CDR1 MNHEY, CDR2 SVGAGI. The CDR3 runs to 14 residues. The DNA for the CDR3 is TGTGCCAGTCATAATTCAGGGGGTGGTCTCGGCTACACCTTC. Its translation: CASHNSGGGLGYTF.

This clone was detected only a few times. CDR3 DNA sequence: TGTGCCAGCTCACGGACAGGCTCCTACGAGCAGTACTTC. Amino acid sequence: CASSRTGSYEQYF. The rearrangement uses TRBV18 and TRBJ2-7; TRBD1 aligns across 7 bases. Germline CDR1 reads KGHSH; CDR2 reads LQKENI. The V segment lost 4 bases and the J segment 0 bases; nucleotides outside the gene matches: 0. The CDR3 runs to 13 residues.

The rearrangement uses TRBV10-3 and TRBJ2-2; no reliable D call. There are 14 residues in the CDR3. V was trimmed by 2 bases and J by 0 bases, leaving 4 bases between them. CDR1 and CDR2 (germline): ENHRY, SYGVKD. The CDR3: CAISERSNTGELFF. The CDR3 DNA follows: TGTGCCATCAGTGAGCGGTCGAACACCGGGGAGCTGTTTTTT.

The chain links TRBV6-5 to TRBJ1-2; D might be TRBD1 (6 bases). The CDR3 sequence is 13 residues long. Germline assignment: CDR1 MNHEY and CDR2 SVGAGI. Trimming left V 7 bases short and J 1 base short, with 10 bases between. The CDR3 coding sequence is TGTGCCAGCACCAGGGGTCATAACTATGGCTACACCTTC. Translating gives CASTRGHNYGYTF.

The chain recombines TRBV3-1 (or the pseudogene TRBV3-2) with TRBJ2-3; 7 bases line up with TRBD2. This CDR3 is 12 amino acids long. CDR1 and CDR2 (germline): LGHDT, YNNKEL (reference sequence). CDR3 bases: TGTGCAGTGGCGGGAGATGTGGATACGCAGTATTTT. Encoded protein: CAVAGDVDTQYF.

A few counts support this clone. The rearrangement links TRBV5-6 to TRBJ2-3, with 11 bases that match TRBD2. CDR3 size: 16 residues. V shed 4 bases and J 6 bases; nucleotides not matched to a gene: 10. Germline V gene sequence: CDR1 SGHDT, CDR2 YYEEEE. In DNA form, the CDR3 reads TGTGCCAGCAGCCCTGCACTAGCGGGGGATCACGATACGCAGTATTTT. Its translation is CASSPALAGDHDTQYF.

V is TRBV5-1 and J is TRBJ2-3; tentative D call: TRBD2 (6 bases). Trimming pared 2 bases from V and 3 bases from J, leaving 13 bases between. CDR3 size: 15 residues. The germline gives CDR1 SGHRS, CDR2 YFSETQ. CDR3 protein: CASSFKGSGTDTQYF. CDR3 bases: TGCGCCAGCAGCTTCAAGGGGAGCGGGACAGATACGCAGTATTTT.

The chain combines TRBV19 with TRBJ2-3; 8 bases align to TRBD2. The length of the CDR3 is 13 residues. Germline CDR1 and CDR2: LNHDA and SQIVND (reference sequence). The V segment lost 8 bases and the J segment 2 bases; nucleotides outside the gene matches: 3. Here the CDR3 reads CASRGGVTDTQYF. Written as DNA, the CDR3 is TGTGCCAGTCGGGGGGGGGTCACAGATACGCAGTATTTT.

The V gene is TRBV19, the J gene TRBJ1-4; TRBD1 matches 9 bases. The CDR3 runs to 15 residues. V was clipped by 8 bases and J by 3 bases; unmatched bases: 7. Germline CDR1 and CDR2: LNHDA and SQIVND (reference sequence). CDR3 nucleotide sequence: TGTGCCAGTCAGAACAGGGGGCGAGCTAATGAAAAACTGTTTTTT. The encoded protein is CASQNRGRANEKLFF.

The CDR3 region is CASSYKRAQYF. The CDR3 bases are TGTGCCAGCAGTTACAAGCGAGCCCAGTACTTC. The rearrangement uses TRBV6-5 and TRBJ2-5; D unresolved. The CDR3 loop spans 11 amino acids. Trimming took 2 bases from V and 9 from J, leaving 7 bases between them. Germline V gives CDR1 MNHEY, CDR2 SVGAGI.

This chain links TRBV21-1 with TRBJ1-3; TRBD1 was called by the table and not checked on the DNA. TRBV21-1 is a pseudogene. The CDR3 contains 17 residues. For the CDR3, the DNA is TGTGCCAGCAGCCGGCGGGACAGCAAACTCTCTGGAAACACCATATATTTT. This sequence encodes CASSRRDSKLSGNTIYF.

The genes are TRBV18 and TRBJ2-7; 9 bases map to TRBD1. CDR3 length: 15 residues. Germline-derived CDR1 and CDR2 are KGHSH and LQKENI. Trimming cost V 4 bases and J 6 bases; bases outside gene matches: 10. The CDR3 reads CASSLSRDRDTEQYF. The CDR3 DNA is TGTGCCAGCTCACTCTCCCGGGACAGGGATACCGAGCAGTACTTC.

In this sample, this clone turned up a few times. The chain carries TRBV27 and TRBJ2-5; perhaps TRBD2 as D (6 bases). CDR1 is MNHEY, CDR2 SMNVEV, per germline (reference sequence). CDR3 size: 15 residues. V was trimmed by 0 bases and J by 0 bases, leaving 8 bases between them. CDR3 sequence: CASSLSSGYQETQYF. CDR3 coding DNA: TGTGCCAGCAGTTTATCCAGCGGGTACCAAGAGACCCAGTACTTC.

The chain recombines TRBV27 with TRBJ2-7; tentative D call: TRBD2 (7 bases). The CDR3 contains 14 residues. The germline CDR1 and CDR2 sequences are MNHEY and SMNVEV (reference sequence). V was pared by 4 bases and J by 1 base, with 11 bases between. The CDR3 DNA sequence: TGTGCCAGCAGTTACAGGGAGGGTTCCTACGAGCAGTACTTC. Its translation: CASSYREGSYEQYF.

The chain combines TRBV5-6 with TRBJ2-2; TRBD2 aligns across 7 bases. V shed 1 base and J 2 bases; nucleotides not matched to a gene: 5. The CDR3 contains 16 residues. Germline V gene sequence: CDR1 SGHDT, CDR2 YYEEEE. CDR3 bases: TGTGCCAGCAGCTTGTGGCCTAGCGGTAACACCGGGGAGCTGTTTTTT. It codes for CASSLWPSGNTGELFF. The variable domain in full, completed from reference TRBV5-6 and TRBJ2-2, reads DAGVTQSPTHLIKTRGQQVTLRCSPKSGHDTVSWYQQALGQGPQFIFQYYEEEERQRGNFPDRFSGHQFPNYSSELNVNALLLGDSALYLCASSLWPSGNTGELFFGEGSRLTVL.

This chain joins TRBV19 and TRBJ2-3; 9 nucleotides line up with TRBD2. This CDR3 has 12 amino acids. Germline-derived CDR1 and CDR2 are LNHDA and SQIVND (reference sequence). V dropped 11 bases and J dropped 5; count of bases not matched to a gene: 5. CDR3 DNA sequence: TGTGCCTGTGGGACTAGCCGAGATACGCAGTATTTT. Encoded protein: CACGTSRDTQYF.